This passage covers 30 T cell receptor beta chains from one sample sequenced in a study of T cell responses to AZD1222 COVID-19 vaccine. Profiled with immunoSEQ multiplex PCR; TCRdb holds only in-frame clones, not every one. Among around 97,000 clones listed, 91% were seen once. Specimen: peripheral blood, collected on day 0 of AZD1222 vaccination. The receptors come from an adult in good health.

V is TRBV19 and J is TRBJ1-2; no definite D call. Germline CDR1 and CDR2: LNHDA and SQIVND (reference sequence). V lost 2 bases and J lost 0, with 1 base in between. The CDR3 consists of 12 residues. CDR3 DNA sequence: TGTGCCAGTAGTATACCTAACTATGGCTACACCTTC. Protein: CASSIPNYGYTF.

This rearrangement joins TRBV30 to TRBJ2-2; TRBD2 matches at 8 bases. V was pared by 5 bases and J by 5 bases, with 7 bases of the junction left unmatched. Germline V gene lookup returns CDR1 GTSNPN and CDR2 SVGIG (reference sequence). This CDR3 region has 14 residues. DNA for the CDR3: TGTGCCTGGGGGTACGGGGGGGGGACCGGGGAGCTGTTTTTT. Its translation: CAWGYGGGTGELFF.

This chain connects TRBV7-2 to TRBJ2-5; D is possibly TRBD1 (6 bases). This CDR3 has 15 amino acids. Trimming removed 4 bases at V and 4 bases at J, with 16 bases between. Germline values: CDR1 SGHTA, CDR2 FQGNSA. The CDR3 DNA follows: TGTGCCAGCAGCTCCCACCCGGGCAGGGGAGAGACCCAGTACTTC. This encodes CASSSHPGRGETQYF. The whole variable domain, filled in from reference TRBV7-2 and TRBJ2-5, reads GAGVSQSPSNKVTEKGKDVELRCDPISGHTALYWYRQSLGQGLEFLIYFQGNSAPDKSGLPSDRFSAERTGGSVSTLTIQRTQQEDSAVYLCASSSHPGRGETQYFGPGTRLLVL.

The chain recombines TRBV6-6 with TRBJ2-6; perhaps TRBD2 as D (5 bases). The CDR3 covers 17 residues. Trimming left V 5 bases short and J 2 bases short, with 16 bases between. Germline CDR1 MNHNY, CDR2 SVGAGI (reference sequence). The CDR3 sequence is CASSPPSRGPGANVLTF. CDR3 DNA: TGTGCCAGCAGTCCGCCATCCCGGGGTCCTGGGGCCAACGTCCTGACTTTC.

V gene TRBV3-1 (or the pseudogene TRBV3-2) combines with J gene TRBJ2-7; D gene ambiguous. The CDR3 has 12 amino acids. Germline V gene data show CDR1 as LGHDT and CDR2 as YNNKEL (reference sequence). V gave up 1 base and J gave up 4 bases, with 5 bases separating them. CDR3 sequence: CASSQVGYEQYF. The CDR3 DNA reads as TGTGCCAGCAGCCAAGTAGGTTACGAGCAGTACTTC.

The chain carries TRBV5-4 and TRBJ2-7; TRBD1 matches at 7 bases. The CDR3 runs to 13 residues. Germline V gene lookup returns CDR1 SGHNT and CDR2 YYREEE (reference sequence). After removal of 5 bases from V and 0 bases from J, the junction contained 2 bases not matched to a gene. CDR3 residues: CASRDRSSYEQYF. The CDR3 region has the DNA TGTGCCAGCAGGGACAGGAGCTCCTACGAGCAGTACTTC. Together with reference TRBV5-4 and TRBJ2-7, the CDR3 gives the full variable domain: ETGVTQSPTHLIKTRGQQVTLRCSSQSGHNTVSWYQQALGQGPQFIFQYYREEENGRGNFPPRFSGLQFPNYSSELNVNALELDDSALYLCASRDRSSYEQYFGPGTRLTVT.

This clone was picked up a small number of times. CDR3 bases: TGTGCCTGGAGTTTGTTGCGTGCAGGGTGGAATGAAAAACTGTTTTTT. Amino acid sequence: CAWSLLRAGWNEKLFF. The rearrangement joins TRBV30 to TRBJ1-4; a possible D gene is TRBD1 (5 bases). Trimming removed 2 bases from V and 5 bases from J, with 18 bases in between. The CDR3 is 16 residues long. Germline lookup yields CDR1 GTSNPN and CDR2 SVGIG (reference sequence).

The chain links TRBV6-5 to TRBJ2-7; 11 bases are shared with TRBD1. V shed 7 bases, J shed 3 bases, and the junction held 2 bases outside the gene matches. The germline gives CDR1 MNHEY, CDR2 SVGAGI. The CDR3 has 13 amino acids. The CDR3 here is CASTGTGGYEQYF. The CDR3 DNA reads TGTGCCAGCACCGGGACAGGGGGCTACGAGCAGTACTTC.

The V and J genes are TRBV6-5 and TRBJ1-6; D gene ambiguous. The CDR3 loop spans 13 amino acids. Germline V CDR1 and CDR2: MNHEY, SVGAGI. Trimming left V 8 bases short and J 5 bases short, with 10 bases between. The CDR3 region has the DNA TGTGCCAGCGGAGGAGGGAATAATTCACCCCTCCACTTT. As protein: CASGGGNNSPLHF.

The CDR3, as DNA: TGTGCCAGCAGCTCCTCCGGGCCCCATCTGAAGGTCTACGAGCAGTACTTC. It yields the protein CASSSSGPHLKVYEQYF. The V call is TRBV7-2, the J call TRBJ2-7; unclear D gene. CDR1 and CDR2 from the germline V gene are SGHTA and FQGNSA. With 4 bases removed from V and 3 bases from J, the gap between germline ends came to 22 bases. This CDR3 region has 17 residues. Variable domain in full (rest from reference TRBV7-2 and TRBJ2-7): GAGVSQSPSNKVTEKGKDVELRCDPISGHTALYWYRQSLGQGLEFLIYFQGNSAPDKSGLPSDRFSAERTGGSVSTLTIQRTQQEDSAVYLCASSSSGPHLKVYEQYFGPGTRLTVT.

Here the CDR3 reads CASSPTSGNEQFF. CDR3 DNA sequence: TGTGCCAGCTCACCGACTAGCGGGAATGAGCAGTTCTTC. J is TRBJ2-1 and V is TRBV18; 10 positions match TRBD2. The CDR3 spans 13 residues. Looked up from germline, CDR1 is KGHSH and CDR2 is LQKENI. With 3 bases clipped from V and 7 bases from J, the junction kept 0 bases outside the gene matches.

Here the CDR3 DNA reads TGTGCCAGCAGTTACTCGCCCGGGGCCTACGAGCAGTACTTC. It translates to CASSYSPGAYEQYF. The chain uses TRBV6-5 and TRBJ2-7; D might be TRBD2 (5 bases). This CDR3 contains 14 residues. Trimming removed 0 bases from V and 2 bases from J, with 8 bases in between. From germline, CDR1 is MNHEY and CDR2 SVGAGI.

This rearrangement joins TRBV6-5 to TRBJ1-2; unclear D gene. From germline, CDR1 is MNHEY and CDR2 SVGAGI. The CDR3 has 12 residues. Trimming took off 6 bases at V and 2 bases at J, with 7 bases between the two ends. The CDR3 nucleotides are TGTGCCAGCAGGGACGACAACTATGGCTACACCTTC. Translated: CASRDDNYGYTF.

V usage is TRBV19 and J usage is TRBJ2-2; D is possibly TRBD1 (6 bases). The V gene's germline CDR1 is LNHDA and CDR2 SQIVND (reference sequence). The germline V and J ends were trimmed by 6 bases and 0 bases, with 11 bases remaining between them. The CDR3 totals 15 residues. Written as DNA, the CDR3 is TGTGCCAGTAGCGCCCGGACAGCGAACACCGGGGAGCTGTTTTTT. Its protein is CASSARTANTGELFF.

In DNA, the CDR3 is TGTGCCAGCAGCCTGGGGGAGGGGCGGTATACTGAAGCTTTCTTT. Its protein is CASSLGEGRYTEAFF. V gene TRBV7-3 combines with J gene TRBJ1-1, with D tentatively TRBD1 (5 bases). CDR1 is SGHTA and CDR2 is FQGTGA in the germline V gene. The V and J ends lost 5 bases and 5 bases respectively, with 18 bases between them. This CDR3 is 15 amino acids long.

The chain joins TRBV6-5 to TRBJ2-7, with unresolved D. V lost 7 bases and J lost 5, with 12 bases in between. The CDR3 is 12 amino acids. Looked up from germline, CDR1 is MNHEY and CDR2 is SVGAGI. CDR3 residues: CASKGPGHEQYF. The CDR3 coding sequence is TGTGCCAGCAAAGGACCGGGCCACGAGCAGTACTTC.

The J gene is TRBJ1-1, the V gene TRBV7-9; possibly TRBD1 for D (5 bases). V lost 3 bases and J lost 8, with 13 bases in between. This CDR3 spans 13 amino acids. Germline V gene data show CDR1 as SEHNR and CDR2 as FQNEAQ (reference sequence). The CDR3 here is CASSFSGDSEAFF. CDR3 sequence (DNA): TGTGCCAGCAGCTTCTCCGGGGACTCCGAAGCTTTCTTT. Drawing the rest from reference TRBV7-9 and TRBJ1-1, the complete variable domain is DTGVSQNPRHKITKRGQNVTFRCDPISEHNRLYWYRQTLGQGPEFLTYFQNEAQLEKSRLLSDRFSAERPKGSFSTLEIQRTEQGDSAMYLCASSFSGDSEAFFGQGTRLTVV.

This chain joins TRBV19 and TRBJ1-5, with D possibly being TRBD1 (5 bases). Germline CDR1 reads LNHDA; CDR2 reads SQIVND (reference sequence). V shed 3 bases and J shed 6 bases, with 15 bases lying between them. The CDR3 is 15 residues long. In DNA, the CDR3 is TGTGCCAGTAGTATCAAGGGGCAGCCCTTTCAGCCCCAGCATTTT. This translates into CASSIKGQPFQPQHF.

The rearrangement joins TRBV24-1 to TRBJ2-1, with 7 bases aligning to TRBD1. Germline assignment: CDR1 KGHDR and CDR2 SFDVKD. Trimming took 6 bases from V and 5 from J; bases not matched to a gene: 9. This CDR3 is 15 amino acids long. CDR3 residues: CATSKRQGRNNEQFF. The CDR3 region has the DNA TGTGCCACCAGTAAAAGACAGGGACGAAACAATGAGCAGTTCTTC.

The genes are TRBV9 and TRBJ1-3; D gene uncertain. CDR1 is SGDLS and CDR2 is YYNGEE in the germline V gene. There are 13 residues in the CDR3. Trimming pared 4 bases from V and 8 bases from J, leaving 13 bases between. As DNA, the CDR3 is TGTGCCAGCAGCCATTACCTGGCGGACACCATATATTTT. Residues: CASSHYLADTIYF.

This clone is a singleton in its sample. The chain couples TRBV19 to TRBJ2-7; D is ambiguous. Per the germline V gene, CDR1 is LNHDA and CDR2 is SQIVND (reference sequence). The CDR3 contains 13 residues. Trimming left V 3 bases short and J 4 bases short, with 10 bases between. The CDR3: CASSIRLGYEQYF. For the CDR3, the DNA is TGTGCCAGTAGTATTCGGCTAGGGTACGAGCAGTACTTC.

The V call is TRBV7-2, the J call TRBJ2-2; tentatively, D is TRBD1 (5 bases). Germline CDR1 is SGHTA and CDR2 is FQGNSA. This CDR3 comprises 15 residues. The germline V and J ends were trimmed by 4 bases and 6 bases, with 15 bases remaining between them. CDR3 coding DNA: TGTGCCAGCAGCTCTGGTCAGGGTTTTGCCGGGGAGCTGTTTTTT. It translates to CASSSGQGFAGELFF.

CDR3 sequence (DNA): TGTGCCTGGAGTGTACTGGGGAATCAGCCCCAGCATTTT. Its translation: CAWSVLGNQPQHF. The chain links TRBV30 to TRBJ1-5; D gene uncertain. Trimming shortened V by 0 bases and J by 4 bases, and 7 bases separated the two germline ends. The germline gives CDR1 GTSNPN, CDR2 SVGIG (reference sequence). The CDR3 runs 13 residues. Together with reference TRBV30 and TRBJ1-5, the CDR3 gives the full variable domain: SQTIHQWPATLVQPVGSPLSLECTVEGTSNPNLYWYRQAAGRGLQLLFYSVGIGQISSEVPQNLSASRPQDRQFILSSKKLLLSDSGFYLCAWSVLGNQPQHFGDGTRLSIL.

The V and J genes are TRBV4-1 and TRBJ2-7; D possibly corresponds to TRBD2 (5 bases). The CDR3 is 15 residues long. Per germline, CDR1 MGHRA and CDR2 YSYEKL. The V gene lost 0 bases and the J gene lost 5 bases, with 14 bases spanning the gap. As DNA, the CDR3 is TGCGCCAGCAGCCAAGATACCCGTGTCGGGGACGAGCAGTACTTC. Encoded protein: CASSQDTRVGDEQYF.

For this clone: An end of the junction differs from the germline gene, which may be a read error. The chain employs TRBV28 and TRBJ1-2, with a tentative D call TRBD1 (5 bases). CDR3 size: 13 residues. Germline CDR1 and CDR2: MDHEN and SYDVKM. CDR3 coding DNA: TGTGCCAGCAGTCCCCAGGGTAACCATGGCTACACCTTC. Translation gives CASSPQGNHGYTF.

The count of this clone is one. Written as DNA, the CDR3 is TGTGCCAGCAGCGCAGGGGGCAAAGGGTCACCCCTCCACTTT. The encoded protein is CASSAGGKGSPLHF. V is TRBV11-2 and J is TRBJ1-6, with 8 bases aligning to TRBD1. Per the germline V gene, CDR1 is SGHAT and CDR2 is FQNNGV. Unmatched junction bases numbered 7, after V lost 5 bases and J lost 10 bases. The CDR3 is 14 residues long.

This rearrangement joins TRBV28 to TRBJ1-4; tentative D call: TRBD1 (5 bases). Trimming cost V 6 bases and J 16 bases, with 33 bases left between them. The CDR3 is 17 amino acids. The germline gives CDR1 MDHEN, CDR2 SYDVKM. The CDR3 DNA is TGTGCCAGCAGACCCAGGGTTGTTTTACGAAAAACTCATTCACCGTTTTTT. Its translation: CASRPRVVLRKTHSPFF.

The chain recombines TRBV19 with TRBJ1-1; D perhaps matches TRBD1 (5 bases). This CDR3 has 17 residues. Germline V gene lookup returns CDR1 LNHDA and CDR2 SQIVND (reference sequence). Trimming took off 4 bases at V and 1 base at J, with 19 bases between the two ends. In DNA, the CDR3 is TGTGCCAGTAGTAGCCGCGGGGGATCGAACGAGAACACTGAAGCTTTCTTT. It yields the protein CASSSRGGSNENTEAFF.

The CDR3 loop is CASSNTGEFEAFF. The CDR3 bases are TGTGCCAGCAGCAACACAGGGGAATTCGAAGCTTTCTTT. V usage is TRBV6-5 and J usage is TRBJ1-1, with 7 bases aligning to TRBD1. Germline CDR1 reads MNHEY; CDR2 reads SVGAGI. CDR3 size: 13 residues. Trimming removed 6 bases from V and 8 bases from J; junction bases left unmatched: 9.

The chain uses TRBV21-1 and TRBJ1-5; the table gives TRBD1 as D, unverified against the DNA. TRBV21-1 is reported as a pseudogene. The CDR3 has 19 residues. The CDR3 region is CASSKVRAGRRGCNQPQHF. Written as DNA, the CDR3 is TGTGCCAGCAGCAAAGTCAGGGCAGGGAGAAGGGGGTGCAATCAGCCCCAGCATTTT.